Listed below are T cell receptor beta chains from one sample, sequenced in a study of identical twins. MiXCR, applied by TCRdb to the 5' RACE reads, yields one record per CDR3 protein. The table records 430,000 or so distinct CDR3 sequences, less than 25% of them present only once. The sample was also linked to a second study, of T cells expressing NK-cell markers.

Sequencing input: CD4+ T cells sorted from blood. All receptors derive from a woman aged 18-29 years in good health. Each CDR3 is given with its conserved first and last residue. The D gene is left open where the match is weak. Part of the rows lack a size; the others show once, few, many or a class for expanded clones.

CASSRRRLLPETGELFF	TGTGCCAGCAGCCGACGACGGCTACTCCCAGAAACCGGGGAGCTGTTTTTT	TRBV7-8	TRBJ2-2	17	few	.
CASAITSSYGNEQYF	TGTGCCAGCGCCATCACTAGCTCTTACGGAAACGAGCAGTACTTC	TRBV19	TRBJ2-7	15	.	.
CASSQDRFANTGELFF	TGCGCCAGCAGCCAAGATCGGTTCGCGAACACCGGGGAGCTGTTTTTT	TRBV4-3	TRBJ2-2	16	few	.
CAAVGTGSYEQYF	TGTGCTGCGGTGGGGACAGGGAGCTACGAGCAGTACTTC	TRBV6-2/TRBV6-3	TRBJ2-7	13	.	TRBD1
CSVLGGGAGANVLTF	TGCAGCGTTTTAGGGGGAGGAGCTGGGGCCAACGTCCTGACTTTC	TRBV29-1	TRBJ2-6	15	.	.
CASSLDGFNTEAFF	TGCGCCAGCAGCTTGGACGGATTTAACACTGAAGCTTTCTTT	TRBV5-1	TRBJ1-1	14	few	.
CASSGRDWGYEQYF	TGTGCCAGCAGCGGTCGGGACTGGGGGTACGAGCAGTACTTC	TRBV9	TRBJ2-7	14	few	.
CATRQEGAGYNEQFF	TGTGCCACTCGTCAAGAGGGGGCGGGCTACAATGAGCAGTTCTTC	TRBV14	TRBJ2-1	15	.	TRBD1
CAISESGQGPTEAFF	TGTGCCATCAGTGAGTCTGGGCAGGGGCCCACTGAAGCTTTCTTT	TRBV10-3	TRBJ1-1	15	few	.
CASSTGTGDQEQYF	TGTGCCAGCAGCACAGGGACAGGGGACCAGGAGCAGTACTTC	TRBV7-9	TRBJ2-7	14	.	TRBD1
CASSLTYRAETQYF	TGTGCCAGCAGCTTAACCTACAGGGCGGAGACCCAGTACTTC	TRBV11-2	TRBJ2-5	14	few	.
CASSLTGGRETQYF	TGCGCCAGCAGCTTAACAGGGGGTAGAGAGACCCAGTACTTC	TRBV5-1	TRBJ2-5	14	.	TRBD1
CASKAGGFAEQYF	TGTGCCAGCAAGGCAGGGGGCTTCGCCGAGCAGTACTTC	TRBV2	TRBJ2-7	13	.	TRBD1
CASGDRGLAEQYF	TGCGCCAGCGGCGACAGGGGGCTCGCCGAGCAGTACTTC	TRBV5-1	TRBJ2-7	13	.	TRBD1
CASSLRTSGTSTGELFF	TGTGCCAGCAGCCTCCGGACTAGCGGGACATCCACCGGGGAGCTGTTTTTT	TRBV7-2	TRBJ2-2	17	.	TRBD2
CASSFRRGRTEAFF	TGTGCCAGCAGTTTTCGGCGGGGGCGGACTGAAGCTTTCTTT	TRBV12-3/TRBV12-4	TRBJ1-1	14	many	.
CASSTDRGFDKLFF	TGCGCCAGCTCAACGGACAGGGGGTTTGACAAACTGTTTTTT	TRBV5-1	TRBJ1-4	14	.	TRBD1
CASSPPGSGRNNEQFF	TGTGCCAGCAGCCCCCCGGGTAGCGGGAGAAACAATGAGCAGTTCTTC	TRBV3-1	TRBJ2-1	16	few	TRBD2
CASSWNSGGLYNEQFF	TGTGCCAGCAGCTGGAATTCAGGGGGCCTATACAATGAGCAGTTCTTC	TRBV7-2	TRBJ2-1	16	.	TRBD1
CASSPPFGEQYF	TGTGCCAGCAGCCCCCCTTTTGGTGAGCAGTACTTC	TRBV12-3/TRBV12-4	TRBJ2-7	12	.	.
CASSSPGTGLTDTQYF	TGTGCCAGCAGCTCCCCCGGGACAGGTCTCACAGATACGCAGTATTTT	TRBV7-9	TRBJ2-3	16	.	TRBD1
CASSSLQGSRSYEQYF	TGTGCCAGCAGTTCCCTACAAGGGTCTCGGTCCTACGAGCAGTACTTC	TRBV27	TRBJ2-7	16	.	.
CASRRSTLLEGTGELFF	TGTGCCAGCAGAAGATCGACCCTTCTCGAGGGCACCGGGGAGCTGTTTTTT	TRBV27	TRBJ2-2	17	.	.
CSAHGGSSKNIQYF	TGCAGTGCTCACGGGGGCAGCTCCAAAAACATTCAGTACTTC	TRBV20-1	TRBJ2-4	14	few	.
CASSLVAGEREQFF	TGTGCCAGCAGCTTAGTTGCGGGAGAACGTGAGCAGTTCTTC	TRBV7-2	TRBJ2-1	14	.	TRBD2
CASSYMGGNEKLFF	TGTGCCAGCAGTTACATGGGAGGAAATGAAAAACTGTTTTTT	TRBV6-5	TRBJ1-4	14	.	.
CASSWAAEKAFF	TGTGCCAGCAGCTGGGCCGCCGAGAAAGCTTTCTTT	TRBV5-4	TRBJ1-1	12	.	.
CASSQGLAAQETQYF	TGTGCCAGCAGCCAGGGACTAGCGGCACAAGAGACCCAGTACTTC	TRBV12-3/TRBV12-4	TRBJ2-5	15	.	TRBD2
CASSRDRPYYGYTF	TGTGCCAGCAGTCGGGACAGGCCCTACTATGGCTACACCTTC	TRBV6-1	TRBJ1-2	14	.	TRBD1
CSANLGLTDTQYF	TGCAGTGCAAACCTTGGCCTCACAGATACGCAGTATTTT	TRBV20-1	TRBJ2-3	13	.	.
CASSLMTAGGTETQYF	TGTGCCAGCAGCTTAATGACGGCGGGAGGGACGGAGACCCAGTACTTC	TRBV7-2	TRBJ2-5	16	.	TRBD2
CAWSVQDGDPYTF	TGTGCCTGGAGTGTACAGGACGGGGATCCGTACACCTTC	TRBV30	TRBJ1-2	13	.	.
CSVSRGGTGNGYTF	TGCAGCGTTTCCCGAGGAGGGACAGGGAATGGCTACACCTTC	TRBV29-1	TRBJ1-2	14	few	TRBD1
CATSEAGGTEAFF	TGTGCCACCAGTGAGGCGGGGGGCACTGAAGCTTTCTTT	TRBV24-1	TRBJ1-1	13	.	.
CASSLGTTAVNTEAFF	TGCGCCAGCAGCTTGGGCACAACAGCAGTGAACACTGAAGCTTTCTTT	TRBV5-1	TRBJ1-1	16	few	.
CASSSPGKDEQFF	TGCGCCAGCAGCAGTCCCGGGAAAGATGAGCAGTTCTTC	TRBV5-1	TRBJ2-1	13	few	.
CSVVGQEHYNEQFF	TGCAGCGTTGTGGGACAGGAGCACTACAATGAGCAGTTCTTC	TRBV29-1	TRBJ2-1	14	few	TRBD1
CASSPPTFNIQYF	TGTGCCAGCAGCCCACCCACGTTCAACATTCAGTACTTC	TRBV27	TRBJ2-4	13	.	.
CASSFQGRGWEFF	TGTGCCAGCAGCTTCCAAGGGAGGGGGTGGGAGTTCTTC	TRBV11-3	TRBJ2-1	13	many	.